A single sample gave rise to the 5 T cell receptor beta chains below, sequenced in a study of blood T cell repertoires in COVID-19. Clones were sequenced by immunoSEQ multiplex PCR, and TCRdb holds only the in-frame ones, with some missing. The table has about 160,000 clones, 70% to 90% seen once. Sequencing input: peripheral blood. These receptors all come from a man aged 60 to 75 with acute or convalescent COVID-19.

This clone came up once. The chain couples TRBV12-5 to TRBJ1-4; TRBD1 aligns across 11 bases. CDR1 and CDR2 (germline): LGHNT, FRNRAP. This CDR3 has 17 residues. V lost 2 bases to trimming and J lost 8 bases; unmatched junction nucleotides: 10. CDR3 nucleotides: TGTGCTAGTGGTTTGCTCGGACCGGGACAGGGGGGGGAAAAACTGTTTTTT. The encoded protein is CASGLLGPGQGGEKLFF.

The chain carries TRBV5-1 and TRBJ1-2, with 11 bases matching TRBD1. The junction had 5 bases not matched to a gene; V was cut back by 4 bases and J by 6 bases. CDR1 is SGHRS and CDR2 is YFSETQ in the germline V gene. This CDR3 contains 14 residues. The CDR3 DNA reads TGCGCCAGCAGCCAGGGACAGGGGGTCCATGGCTACACCTTC. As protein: CASSQGQGVHGYTF.

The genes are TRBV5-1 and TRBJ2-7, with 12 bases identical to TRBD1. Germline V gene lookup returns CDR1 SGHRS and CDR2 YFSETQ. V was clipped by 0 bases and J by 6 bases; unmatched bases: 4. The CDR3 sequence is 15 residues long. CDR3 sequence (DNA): TGCGCCAGCAGCTTGGCCGGGACAGGGGGCTTCGAGCAGTACTTC. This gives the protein CASSLAGTGGFEQYF.

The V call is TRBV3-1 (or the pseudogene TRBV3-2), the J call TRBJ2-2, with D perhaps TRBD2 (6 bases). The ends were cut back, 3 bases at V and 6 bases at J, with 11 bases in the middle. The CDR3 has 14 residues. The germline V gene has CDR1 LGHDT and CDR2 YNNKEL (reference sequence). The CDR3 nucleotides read TGTGCCAGCAGCCATAACGGGGGTCCCGGGGAGCTGTTTTTT. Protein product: CASSHNGGPGELFF.

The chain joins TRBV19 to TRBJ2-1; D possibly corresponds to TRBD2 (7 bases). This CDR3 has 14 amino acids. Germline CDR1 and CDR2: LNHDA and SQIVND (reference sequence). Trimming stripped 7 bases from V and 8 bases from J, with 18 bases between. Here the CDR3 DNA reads TGTGCCAGTAAAGTCGGGGGGCTGGGGGATGAGCAGTTCTTC. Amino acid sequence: CASKVGGLGDEQFF.